This T cell receptor beta chain comes out of a study of Ad26.COV2.S vaccination and SARS-CoV-2 variants. Study-wide background: Intramuscular Ad26.COV2.S at 5x10^10 or 1x10^11 viral particles. Study conclusions and caveats: Substantial breadth was reportedly displayed by spike-specific CD8+ and CD4+ T cell responses after vaccination.

This clone appeared a single time. What it recognizes is unknown. The sample has other DNA sequences that encode this CDR3 too. Clones were read by immunoSEQ multiplex PCR, and TCRdb kept only the in-frame ones, dropping some. This sample has approximately 460,000 clones; 80% to 90% occur once, and the top ten carry 1.5% to 2%. Treatment of the sample: around 19 received Ad26.COV2.S at low or high dose, single or two shots; about 5 received placebo; per-sample allocation not given. The samples were gathered on day 63 after the first injection of vaccine or placebo. Germline V gene lookup returns CDR1 KGHSH and CDR2 LQKENI. The CDR3 loop spans 13 amino acids. The ends were cut back, 4 bases at V and 3 bases at J, with 9 bases in the middle.

The genes are TRBV18 and TRBJ2-5; TRBD1 or TRBD2 may be the D gene (5 bases each). This TCR was sampled from a person aged 18-60 years who received the Ad26.COV2.S COVID-19 vaccine or a placebo. The input for sequencing was peripheral blood, taken in a trial of Ad26.COV2.S vaccine versus placebo. Here the CDR3 DNA reads TGTGCCAGCTCACTCGGGACGGAAGAGACCCAGTACTTC. Amino acid sequence: CASSLGTEETQYF.